The 25 T cell receptor beta chains listed next were all sequenced from one sample in a study of T-cell reconstitution after alpha-beta-depleted transplantation in children. As it was prepared, the TCRbeta library received unique molecular identifiers. Each CDR3 protein is one row after TCRdb ran MiXCR on the PCR reads. This sample has 250,000 to 300,000 distinct CDR3 sequences, with approximately 9.8% found just once. The source material was PBMCs from the stem cell graft donor, sampled from the stem cell graft. Every receptor here comes from a human donor who donated a stem cell graft to a child with SCID.

This clonotype was counted only a few times. The chain joins TRBV12-3 or TRBV12-4 to TRBJ2-1; tentatively, D is TRBD2 (5 bases). There are 12 residues in the CDR3. Deletions cut 8 bases from V and 2 bases from J, with 7 bases between. The DNA for the CDR3 is TGTGCCAGCCGAGGGCCCTACAATGAGCAGTTCTTC. It specifies CASRGPYNEQFF.

This clonotype was counted ten times or more. This chain joins TRBV5-1 and TRBJ2-1, with no clear D. Germline V gene sequence: CDR1 SGHRS, CDR2 YFSETQ. This CDR3 has 14 amino acids. V was shortened by 0 bases and J by 8 bases, with 12 bases between the two germline ends. The CDR3 is CASSLAPGIYEQFF. DNA for the CDR3: TGCGCCAGCAGCTTGGCGCCAGGCATTTATGAGCAGTTCTTC.

This clonotype has a handful of counts. V is TRBV5-1 and J is TRBJ2-3; unclear D gene. Germline V gene lookup returns CDR1 SGHRS and CDR2 YFSETQ. V lost 1 base to trimming and J lost 6 bases, with 9 bases between them. This CDR3 region has 13 residues. CDR3 loop: CASSLLMMDTQYF. In DNA form, the CDR3 reads TGCGCCAGCAGCTTGTTAATGATGGATACGCAGTATTTT.

V gene TRBV7-6 combines with J gene TRBJ2-3, with a possible D match to TRBD1 (6 bases). Germline V CDR1 and CDR2: SGHVS, FNYEAQ. This CDR3 spans 14 amino acids. Trimming pared 7 bases from V and 4 bases from J, leaving 15 bases between. In DNA, the CDR3 is TGTGCCAGCACCCGGACAGAGGGTCCAGATACGCAGTATTTT. This sequence encodes CASTRTEGPDTQYF.

Many counts were recorded for this clonotype. This chain connects TRBV25-1 to TRBJ1-1; D gene ambiguous. This CDR3 has 14 amino acids. V gave up 3 bases and J gave up 1 base, with 9 bases separating them. The germline V gene has CDR1 MGHDK and CDR2 SYGVNS. CDR3 DNA: TGTGCCAGCAGTGATCTGCAACCGAACACTGAAGCTTTCTTT. Amino acids: CASSDLQPNTEAFF.

The sample holds a few counts of this clonotype. The chain combines TRBV12-3 or TRBV12-4 with TRBJ2-5; maybe TRBD1 (6 bases). The CDR3 runs 15 residues. V lost 0 bases, J lost 2 bases, and 10 bases lay in between. Written as DNA, the CDR3 is TGTGCCAGCAGTTTAGCGGGGGCCCGGCAAGAGACCCAGTACTTC. Protein: CASSLAGARQETQYF.

The gene calls are TRBV7-9 and TRBJ2-3; D may correspond to TRBD1 or TRBD2 (5 bases each). V lost 5 bases, J lost 0 bases, and 15 bases lay in between. The CDR3 is made up of 16 amino acids. Looked up from germline, CDR1 is SEHNR and CDR2 is FQNEAQ (reference sequence). CDR3 loop: CASSLGTTPSTDTQYF. CDR3 in DNA: TGTGCCAGCAGCCTCGGGACCACTCCTAGCACAGATACGCAGTATTTT.

This clonotype came up a few times. The V and J genes are TRBV4-1 and TRBJ2-3, with D possibly TRBD1 on 5 matching bases. The CDR3 runs to 17 residues. The germline V and J ends were trimmed by 0 bases and 2 bases, with 15 bases remaining between them. Per the germline V gene, CDR1 is MGHRA and CDR2 is YSYEKL. CDR3 loop: CASSQDLQGTSTDTQYF. DNA of the CDR3: TGCGCCAGCAGCCAAGATCTGCAGGGCACGTCCACAGATACGCAGTATTTT.

This clonotype appeared a few times. The genes are TRBV6-1 and TRBJ2-1, with a tentative D call TRBD1 (5 bases). Germline V gene sequence: CDR1 MNHNS, CDR2 SASEGT. With 6 bases removed from V and 8 bases from J, the gap between germline ends came to 14 bases. This CDR3 has 13 amino acids. CDR3 nucleotide sequence: TGTGCCAGCAGCGGCGACAGTAGGGATGAGCAGTTCTTC. This gives the protein CASSGDSRDEQFF.

Only a few counts were recorded for this clonotype. This chain links TRBV6-5 with TRBJ2-1; D possibly matches TRBD1 or TRBD2 (7 bases each). CDR1 MNHEY and CDR2 SVGAGI come from the germline V gene. V shed 4 bases and J shed 7 bases, with 20 bases lying between them. The CDR3 is 16 amino acids. The CDR3 DNA sequence: TGTGCCAGCAGTTTCCAGGGGGGGGGCAAAGAGAATGAGCAGTTCTTC. Amino acids: CASSFQGGGKENEQFF.

For this clonotype: This may be a read error, as it is one base from a much larger clone. The chain uses TRBV12-3 or TRBV12-4 and TRBJ2-7, with 8 nucleotides matching TRBD1. The CDR3 extends over 14 amino acids. CDR3 in DNA: TGTGCCAGCAGGAGGACAGGGATCTCCAACGAGCAGTACTTC. This sequence encodes CASRRTGISNEQYF.

A few counts support this clonotype. J is TRBJ2-7 and V is TRBV5-1; no reliable D call. This CDR3 comprises 16 residues. V was trimmed by 1 base and J by 0 bases, leaving 14 bases between them. The V gene's germline CDR1 is SGHRS and CDR2 YFSETQ. This chain's CDR3 is CASSLILARSSYEQYF. CDR3 bases: TGCGCCAGCAGCTTGATTCTCGCCAGGAGCTCCTACGAGCAGTACTTC.

This clonotype was counted a few times. CDR3 in DNA: TGCGCCAGCAGCTCGGACACGGACACAGATACGCAGTATTTT. Translation gives CASSSDTDTDTQYF. The chain links TRBV5-1 to TRBJ2-3, with D tentatively TRBD1 (5 bases). Germline assignment: CDR1 SGHRS and CDR2 YFSETQ. V shed 3 bases and J shed 2 bases, with 10 bases lying between them. The CDR3 spans 14 residues.

The sample holds a few counts of this clonotype. The chain employs TRBV15 and TRBJ2-5, with D unclear. CDR3 length: 13 amino acids. Looked up from germline, CDR1 is LNHNV and CDR2 is YYDKDF (reference sequence). Deletions cut 5 bases from V and 0 bases from J, with 7 bases between. The chain's CDR3 is CATSGSYQETQYF. In nucleotides, the CDR3 is TGTGCCACCAGCGGGTCGTACCAAGAGACCCAGTACTTC.

The V call is TRBV2, the J call TRBJ1-2; possible D gene TRBD1, 5 bases. Germline CDR1 is SNHLY and CDR2 is FYNNEI. The germline V and J ends were trimmed by 2 bases and 4 bases, with 11 bases remaining between them. The CDR3 contains 14 residues. The chain's CDR3 is CASSERYGGYGYTF. In DNA, the CDR3 is TGTGCCAGCAGTGAACGGTACGGGGGCTATGGCTACACCTTC.

The chain uses TRBV7-9 and TRBJ1-1, with TRBD1 identical over 7 bases. CDR3 length: 12 amino acids. Germline lookup yields CDR1 SEHNR and CDR2 FQNEAQ (reference sequence). V trimming: 6 bases; J trimming: 6 bases; junction bases outside the gene matches: 4. CDR3: CASRSGTAEAFF. Written as DNA, the CDR3 is TGTGCCAGCAGAAGTGGGACAGCTGAAGCTTTCTTT.

This clonotype appeared a few times. The chain has TRBV20-1 and TRBJ2-1; the D gene is possibly TRBD2 (6 bases). Germline CDR1 is DFQATT and CDR2 is SNEGSKA (reference sequence). V shed 6 bases and J shed 7 bases, with 19 bases lying between them. The length of the CDR3 is 14 residues. The CDR3 spells CSAPGLRDENEQFF. In nucleotides, the CDR3 is TGCAGTGCACCCGGTTTGCGGGATGAGAATGAGCAGTTCTTC.

A remark on this clonotype: The junction departs from germline at one end; a sequencing error may be responsible. The V and J genes are TRBV12-3 or TRBV12-4 and TRBJ1-1, with D unclear. This CDR3 region has 14 residues. As DNA, the CDR3 is TGTGCCACCAGTCCGGGTCTCACCCTCACTGAAGCTTTCTTT. This gives the protein CATSPGLTLTEAFF.

This chain links TRBV7-2 with TRBJ1-4, with D perhaps matching TRBD1 (5 bases). The CDR3 sequence is 15 residues long. The germline V gene has CDR1 SGHTA and CDR2 FQGNSA. V was cut by 6 bases and J by 1 base, with 12 bases left in between. CDR3 DNA: TGTGCCAGCAGTCCAGACAGACTAACTAATGAAAAACTGTTTTTT. It translates to CASSPDRLTNEKLFF.

This clonotype was observed at least ten times. The chain links TRBV7-8 to TRBJ1-2; D is unresolved. Deletions cut 0 bases from V and 1 base from J, with 15 bases between. The germline V gene has CDR1 SGHVS and CDR2 FQNEAQ. This CDR3 spans 17 amino acids. The CDR3 sequence: CASSLALSPLSNYGYTF. Here the CDR3 DNA reads TGTGCCAGCAGCTTAGCTCTTAGCCCCCTTAGTAACTATGGCTACACCTTC. The full variable domain, rest sourced from reference TRBV7-8 and TRBJ1-2, is GAGVSQSPRYKVAKRGQDVALRCDPISGHVSLFWYQQALGQGPEFLTYFQNEAQLDKSGLPSDRFFAERPEGSVSTLKIQRTQQEDSAVYLCASSLALSPLSNYGYTFGSGTRLTVV.

This clonotype was recorded a few times. This chain links TRBV2 with TRBJ2-1; 7 bases match TRBD1. CDR3 length equals 12 residues. With 6 bases clipped from V and 6 bases from J, the junction kept 2 bases outside the gene matches. CDR1 is SNHLY and CDR2 is FYNNEI in the germline V gene. This CDR3 reads CASRGDSNEQFF. Written as DNA, the CDR3 is TGTGCCAGCAGGGGGGACAGCAATGAGCAGTTCTTC.

The chain has TRBV12-3 or TRBV12-4 and TRBJ1-2, with D uncertain. The CDR3 covers 13 residues. The V end lost 8 bases, the J end lost 2 bases, and 12 bases lay between the germline ends. CDR3 bases: TGTGCCAGCGGACTTCAGGAGAACTATGGCTACACCTTC. Translated: CASGLQENYGYTF.

This clonotype was observed a handful of times. The chain combines TRBV14 with TRBJ2-3; the match to TRBD1 covers 7 bases. Germline values: CDR1 SGHDN, CDR2 FVKESK. The CDR3 spans 16 residues. V was pared by 8 bases and J by 0 bases, with 11 bases of the junction left unmatched. CDR3 sequence reads: CASRKQGPPSTDTQYF. The CDR3 region has the DNA TGTGCCAGCCGGAAACAGGGGCCACCTAGCACAGATACGCAGTATTTT.

V usage is TRBV24-1 and J usage is TRBJ2-5, with TRBD2 identical over 7 bases. This CDR3 has 16 residues. Trimming at V came to 5 bases and at J to 4 bases, leaving 12 bases not matched to a gene. Germline CDR1 reads KGHDR; CDR2 reads SFDVKD. CDR3 region: CATSVPGGGERETQYF. The CDR3 DNA sequence: TGTGCCACCAGTGTCCCGGGAGGAGGGGAAAGAGAGACCCAGTACTTC.

V and J are TRBV5-1 and TRBJ2-2; unclear D gene. The CDR3 length is 13 residues. V dropped 2 bases and J dropped 7 bases, with 9 bases sitting between them. The germline gives CDR1 SGHRS, CDR2 YFSETQ. In nucleotides, the CDR3 is TGCGCCAGCAGCTTCACGAGTGGCGGGGAGCTGTTTTTT. Amino acids: CASSFTSGGELFF.